What follows is one T cell receptor beta chain and its context. Its antigen is still unknown. This sample was included in a study of T cell responses to AZD1222 COVID-19 vaccine. Whole-study results and caveats: The donor cohort was predominantly white British with a female majority, and clonal diversity may have been underestimated. Only six individuals given AZD1222 were seropositive at baseline.

The protocol was immunoSEQ multiplex PCR, while the TCRdb copy is restricted to in-frame clones and leaves out a portion. The top ten clones hold about 8.7% of a sample with about 83,000 clones, about 83% of them seen once. The junction had 11 bases not matched to a gene; V was cut back by 2 bases and J by 7 bases. This CDR3 region has 16 residues. Per germline, CDR1 SGHRS and CDR2 YFSETQ. This material consisted of peripheral blood, taken on day 0 of AZD1222 vaccination. This sequence was found in an adult in good health. V usage is TRBV5-1 and J usage is TRBJ1-4, with 7 bases fitting TRBD1. The CDR3 coding sequence is TGCGCCAGCAGCTTAAGGGTACAGGGGAGCAGTGAAAAACTGTTTTTT. Encoded protein: CASSLRVQGSSEKLFF.